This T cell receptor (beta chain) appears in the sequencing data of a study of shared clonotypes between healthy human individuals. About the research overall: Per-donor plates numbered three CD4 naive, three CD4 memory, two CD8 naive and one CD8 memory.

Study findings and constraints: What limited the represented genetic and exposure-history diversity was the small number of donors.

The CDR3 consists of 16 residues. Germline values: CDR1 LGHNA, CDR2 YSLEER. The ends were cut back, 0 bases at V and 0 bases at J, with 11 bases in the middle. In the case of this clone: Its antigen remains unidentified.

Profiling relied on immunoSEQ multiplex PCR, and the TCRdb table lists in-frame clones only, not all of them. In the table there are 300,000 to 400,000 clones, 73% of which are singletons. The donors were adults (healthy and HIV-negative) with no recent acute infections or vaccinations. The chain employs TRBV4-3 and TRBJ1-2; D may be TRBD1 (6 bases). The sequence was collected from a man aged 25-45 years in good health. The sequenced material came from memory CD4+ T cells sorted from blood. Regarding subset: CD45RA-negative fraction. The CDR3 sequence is CASSQETGRANYGYTF. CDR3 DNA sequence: TGCGCCAGCAGCCAAGAGACAGGTCGAGCTAACTATGGCTACACCTTC.